This T cell receptor (beta chain) was sequenced for a study of blood T cell repertoires in COVID-19. Categorization into cohorts depended on clinical history that participants reported. Exposed volunteers were people who met a COVID-19 case within 2 weeks before study entry. Produced via immunoSEQ multiplex PCR; TCRdb's table is partial and in-frame only. The table includes about 280,000 clones, about four fifths detected once. The germline V and J ends were trimmed by 4 bases and 5 bases, with 13 bases remaining between them. The length of the CDR3 is 14 residues. Germline CDR1 is LGHDT and CDR2 is YNNKEL (reference sequence).

The chain carries TRBV3-1 (or the pseudogene TRBV3-2) and TRBJ2-3; maybe TRBD2 (6 bases). This clonotype was obtained from a man aged 35-49 years who had been exposed to COVID-19. The sample was PBMCs or T cells enriched from blood (not recorded which). The CDR3: CASSPGTGGDTQYF. The CDR3 DNA sequence: TGTGCCAGCAGCCCCGGGACCGGGGGAGATACGCAGTATTTT.